This T cell receptor (beta chain) appears in the sequencing data of a study of T cell clonotyping in hematopoietic cell transplantation. General study findings and limits: Recipient TCR diversity dropped after transplant; expanded clonotypes rose from day 30 to 180.

Concerning this clone: What it binds is unknown.

With 2 bases removed from V and 2 bases from J, the gap between germline ends came to 12 bases. The CDR3 covers 15 residues. Germline CDR1 is MDHEN and CDR2 is SYDVKM. The repertoire was sequenced with immunoSEQ multiplex PCR; TCRdb's copy has only in-frame clones and lacks some. Of around 2,400 clones detected, around 78% appear once; the ten largest clones hold around 33%. Sequencing used peripheral blood mononuclear cells, obtained 180 days after allogeneic stem cell transplant. This TCR was sampled from a male patient aged 60-70 years who had an allogeneic stem cell transplant, so T cells may come from the graft donor. Some clones in this sample may be carry-over from other donors' samples. The chain recombines TRBV28 with TRBJ1-2; D may be TRBD1 (5 bases). The CDR3 is CASSLVTDWNYGYTF. CDR3 coding DNA: TGTGCCAGCAGTTTAGTGACAGACTGGAACTATGGCTACACCTTC.